This passage covers 30 T cell receptor beta chains from one sample sequenced in a study of PD-L1 blockade in urothelial cancer. Only in-frame clones appear in the TCRdb table, and some are missing; sequencing was by immunoSEQ multiplex PCR. The repertoire holds 90,000 or so clones, with about 90% as singletons. As for time point: pretreatment peripheral blood. Sample: PBMCs, taken around atezolizumab (anti-PD-L1) treatment. These receptors were obtained from a woman aged 80 or over with urothelial cancer.

This rearrangement joins TRBV30 to TRBJ2-4; possible D gene TRBD2, 6 bases. CDR1 and CDR2 from the germline V gene are GTSNPN and SVGIG (reference sequence). V was pared by 3 bases and J by 7 bases, with 13 bases between. This CDR3 region has 13 residues. The CDR3 DNA sequence: TGTGCCTGGAGGGGGGGACCTTGGAACATTCAGTACTTC. This codes for CAWRGGPWNIQYF. Full variable domain (rest looked up from reference TRBV30 and TRBJ2-4): SQTIHQWPATLVQPVGSPLSLECTVEGTSNPNLYWYRQAAGRGLQLLFYSVGIGQISSEVPQNLSASRPQDRQFILSSKKLLLSDSGFYLCAWRGGPWNIQYFGAGTRLSVL.

The V and J genes are TRBV7-2 and TRBJ2-7; D is uncertain. The V gene lost 5 bases and the J gene lost 4 bases, with 9 bases spanning the gap. This CDR3 region has 12 residues. From germline, CDR1 is SGHTA and CDR2 FQGNSA. The CDR3 DNA reads TGTGCCAGCAGCGAGGCACAATACGAGCAGTACTTC. Its protein is CASSEAQYEQYF.

V usage is TRBV4-2 and J usage is TRBJ2-1; D call uncertain. Trimming took 3 bases from V and 2 from J, leaving 11 bases between them. Germline values: CDR1 LGHNA, CDR2 YNFKEQ. The CDR3 has 15 residues. The CDR3: CASSHEKRTYNEQFF. The CDR3 DNA follows: TGTGCCAGCAGCCACGAGAAGCGAACCTACAATGAGCAGTTCTTC.

The gene calls are TRBV11-3 and TRBJ2-1, with 13 bases aligning to TRBD2. CDR1 is SGHNT, CDR2 YENEEA, per germline. Trimming removed 5 bases from V and 9 bases from J; junction bases left unmatched: 4. CDR3 size: 14 residues. CDR3 in amino acids: CASSKLAGGSEQFF. CDR3 coding DNA: TGTGCCAGCAGCAAACTAGCGGGAGGGTCTGAGCAGTTCTTC.

The chain employs TRBV5-1 and TRBJ2-4, with 9 bases lining up with TRBD1. This CDR3 comprises 16 residues. Germline V gene data show CDR1 as SGHRS and CDR2 as YFSETQ. J was trimmed by 1 base and V by 3 bases; bases with no gene match: 5. Written as DNA, the CDR3 is TGCGCCAGCAGCTCCACCGGGACAGGGGCCAAAAACATTCAGTACTTC. It encodes CASSSTGTGAKNIQYF.

The chain couples TRBV2 to TRBJ1-5, with D perhaps matching TRBD1 (6 bases). Looked up from germline, CDR1 is SNHLY and CDR2 is FYNNEI. V was clipped by 3 bases and J by 1 base, with 7 bases between them. CDR3 length: 14 amino acids. In nucleotides, the CDR3 is TGTGCCAGCAGTGACGGGACAAGCAATCAGCCCCAGCATTTT. Encoded protein: CASSDGTSNQPQHF.

The chain joins TRBV5-4 to TRBJ1-2; 8 bases fit TRBD1. CDR3 length: 16 residues. V was clipped by 4 bases and J by 6 bases; unmatched bases: 14. Germline CDR1 and CDR2: SGHNT and YYREEE (reference sequence). In DNA, the CDR3 is TGTGCCAGCAGCCCCTCGGCGGGACAGGCAACGGATGGCTACACCTTC. As protein: CASSPSAGQATDGYTF.

The gene calls are TRBV30 and TRBJ2-7; the D is unclear. The CDR3 runs 13 residues. Germline V gives CDR1 GTSNPN, CDR2 SVGIG (reference sequence). Deletions cut 2 bases from V and 2 bases from J, with 10 bases between. This CDR3 reads CAWSSRAPYEQYF. In DNA, the CDR3 is TGTGCCTGGAGTTCACGAGCTCCCTACGAGCAGTACTTC.

The chain combines TRBV5-1 with TRBJ2-5; TRBD1 might be the D (5 bases). The CDR3 is made up of 14 amino acids. Trimming removed 0 bases from V and 5 bases from J, with 11 bases in between. Germline CDR1 and CDR2: SGHRS and YFSETQ. The DNA for the CDR3 is TGCGCCAGCAGCTTGGGGGCCCCAGGGGAGACCCAGTACTTC. As protein: CASSLGAPGETQYF.

There are a few counts of this clone. Other DNA sequences in the same sample also yield this CDR3. The chain has TRBV6-5 and TRBJ1-1; D is ambiguous. The V gene's germline CDR1 is MNHEY and CDR2 SVGAGI. V lost 4 bases, J lost 3 bases, and 3 bases lay in between. CDR3 length: 11 amino acids. The CDR3 region has the DNA TGTGCCAGCAGTTCGGACACTGAAGCTTTCTTT. Its protein product is CASSSDTEAFF.

This chain connects TRBV10-2 to TRBJ2-2; maybe TRBD2 (6 bases). Germline V lookup: CDR1 WSHSY, CDR2 SAAADI. V was pared by 5 bases and J by 0 bases, with 7 bases between. The CDR3 contains 14 residues. The CDR3 loop reads CASSRTTNTGELFF. The CDR3 coding sequence is TGCGCCAGCAGTCGGACTACGAACACCGGGGAGCTGTTTTTT.

This rearrangement joins TRBV11-3 to TRBJ2-2; tentative D call: TRBD2 (5 bases). From germline, CDR1 is SGHNT and CDR2 YENEEA. This CDR3 has 13 amino acids. Trimming stripped 3 bases from V and 7 bases from J, with 9 bases between. CDR3 amino acids: CASSFEGIGELFF. As DNA, the CDR3 is TGTGCCAGCAGCTTTGAGGGTATCGGGGAGCTGTTTTTT.

V usage is TRBV7-9 and J usage is TRBJ1-2, with D perhaps TRBD1 (6 bases). The CDR3 is 15 residues long. CDR1 and CDR2 from the germline V gene are SEHNR and FQNEAQ (reference sequence). Trimming took off 5 bases at V and 7 bases at J, with 20 bases between the two ends. The CDR3 DNA sequence: TGTGCCAGCAGCCCCCGAGGGGGGGGCACTGGTGGCTACACCTTC. Translating gives CASSPRGGGTGGYTF.

CDR3 sequence reads: CASRSVGQLTGELFF. The CDR3 region has the DNA TGCGCCAGCAGGTCTGTAGGACAGCTGACCGGGGAGCTGTTTTTT. The chain uses TRBV5-1 and TRBJ2-2; tentative D call: TRBD1 (6 bases). From germline, CDR1 is SGHRS and CDR2 YFSETQ. The CDR3 spans 15 residues. Trimming stripped 5 bases from V and 5 bases from J, with 16 bases between. The entire variable domain, with the rest obtained from reference TRBV5-1 and TRBJ2-2, is as follows: KAGVTQTPRYLIKTRGQQVTLSCSPISGHRSVSWYQQTPGQGLQFLFEYFSETQRNKGNFPGRFSGRQFSNSRSEMNVSTLELGDSALYLCASRSVGQLTGELFFGEGSRLTVL.

The V and J genes are TRBV7-3 and TRBJ1-5; 7 nucleotides match TRBD1. This CDR3 comprises 15 residues. The ends lost 0 bases at V and 6 bases at J; junction bases unmatched: 5. Germline CDR1 is SGHTA and CDR2 is FQGTGA. The CDR3 spells CASSLTEGAGQPQHF. The CDR3 DNA sequence: TGTGCCAGCAGCTTAACGGAGGGGGCGGGTCAGCCCCAGCATTTT.

V gene TRBV7-3 combines with J gene TRBJ2-1; TRBD2 matches 8 bases. The ends lost 1 base at V and 5 bases at J; junction bases unmatched: 4. Germline CDR1 SGHTA, CDR2 FQGTGA. The CDR3 length is 15 residues. In DNA form, the CDR3 reads TGTGCCAGCAGCTTAAGCGGGAGGACCCACAATGAGCAGTTCTTC. Its protein product is CASSLSGRTHNEQFF.

The J gene is TRBJ2-1, the V gene TRBV5-4; D is unclear. The CDR3 extends over 15 amino acids. V lost 3 bases to trimming and J lost 3 bases, with 13 bases between them. Germline assignment: CDR1 SGHNT and CDR2 YYREEE (reference sequence). CDR3: CASSSIGGLYNEQFF. DNA of the CDR3: TGTGCCAGCAGCTCTATAGGCGGCCTCTACAATGAGCAGTTCTTC.

V usage is TRBV11-1 and J usage is TRBJ1-1; possible D gene TRBD1, 5 bases. Between the trimmed V and J ends, which lost 3 bases and 1 base, there was a span of 9 bases. Germline V gives CDR1 SGHAT, CDR2 FQDESV (reference sequence). The length of the CDR3 is 14 residues. The CDR3 sequence: CASSLGLQNTEAFF. The DNA for the CDR3 is TGTGCCAGCAGCTTGGGACTTCAGAACACTGAAGCTTTCTTT.

This chain joins TRBV29-1 and TRBJ2-3, with a tentative D call TRBD1 (5 bases). The CDR3 is 12 residues long. The V end was cut by 6 bases, the J end by 0 bases, with 7 bases between. Germline V lookup: CDR1 SQVTM, CDR2 ANQGSEA. CDR3 in amino acids: CSVQDSTDTQYF. The DNA of the CDR3 is TGCAGCGTACAGGACAGCACAGATACGCAGTATTTT.

V usage is TRBV4-2 and J usage is TRBJ1-1; TRBD1 agrees at 9 bases. This CDR3 has 17 amino acids. With V trimmed by 1 base and J by 1 base, 7 bases remained unmatched. Germline lookup yields CDR1 LGHNA and CDR2 YNFKEQ. CDR3 DNA: TGTGCCAGCAGCCAAGTACAGGGGGCGACGGGGAACACTGAAGCTTTCTTT. Protein sequence: CASSQVQGATGNTEAFF.

The gene calls are TRBV9 and TRBJ2-1; possible D gene TRBD1, 5 bases. The CDR3 totals 16 residues. V was shortened by 0 bases and J by 1 base, with 11 bases between the two germline ends. The germline V gene encodes CDR1 SGDLS and CDR2 YYNGEE. Here the CDR3 reads CASSVGRALSYNEQFF. The CDR3 nucleotides are TGTGCCAGCAGCGTAGGCAGGGCGCTTTCCTACAATGAGCAGTTCTTC.

This chain uses TRBV5-1 with TRBJ2-7; D is possibly TRBD2 (6 bases). The CDR3 sequence is 18 residues long. Trimming shortened V by 3 bases and J by 0 bases, and 22 bases separated the two germline ends. CDR1 SGHRS and CDR2 YFSETQ come from the germline V gene. CDR3 sequence reads: CASSSPQKPGLRSYEQYF. CDR3 coding DNA: TGCGCCAGCAGCTCCCCCCAAAAACCGGGACTCCGCTCCTACGAGCAGTACTTC.

The rearrangement joins TRBV2 to TRBJ2-6; D might be TRBD1 (5 bases). The length of the CDR3 is 17 residues. Germline V lookup: CDR1 SNHLY, CDR2 FYNNEI. Trimming cost V 5 bases and J 0 bases, with 14 bases left between them. The CDR3 here is CASSLRDSRSGANVLTF. The CDR3 bases are TGTGCCAGCAGTCTGCGAGACAGCCGCTCTGGGGCCAACGTCCTGACTTTC.

This rearrangement joins TRBV9 to TRBJ2-1, with 7 bases aligning to TRBD2. The CDR3 runs to 17 residues. Trimming at V came to 0 bases and at J to 4 bases, leaving 10 bases not matched to a gene. CDR1 and CDR2 from the germline V gene are SGDLS and YYNGEE. CDR3 in amino acids: CASSVESRLAAYNEQFF. The CDR3 DNA reads TGTGCCAGCAGCGTAGAATCGCGGCTAGCGGCGTACAATGAGCAGTTCTTC.

The chain uses TRBV9 and TRBJ2-2, with 7 bases identical to TRBD1. Unmatched junction bases numbered 5, after V lost 4 bases and J lost 2 bases. This CDR3 has 15 amino acids. The germline V gene has CDR1 SGDLS and CDR2 YYNGEE. Here the CDR3 DNA reads TGTGCCAGCAGCCCAGGGGGAGCAAACACCGGGGAGCTGTTTTTT. Translating gives CASSPGGANTGELFF.

The chain is built from TRBV6-1 and TRBJ1-2; TRBD1 aligns across 7 bases. The V gene end was trimmed by 6 bases and the J gene end by 7 bases; junction bases not matched to a gene: 8. Germline V lookup: CDR1 MNHNS, CDR2 SASEGT. The CDR3 runs 13 residues. The CDR3 is CASSGSGQFGYTF. CDR3 DNA: TGTGCCAGCAGCGGGTCGGGACAGTTTGGCTACACCTTC.

Note on this clone: At one of its ends the junction is not consistent with the germline gene, which may arise from a read error. The V gene is TRBV13, the J gene TRBJ2-7, with D perhaps TRBD1 (6 bases). The CDR3 runs 15 residues. CDR1 is PRHDT and CDR2 is FYEKMQ in the germline V gene (reference sequence). The CDR3 reads CASSQTGQPSFEQYF. The CDR3 nucleotides read TGTGCCAGCAGCCAAACCGGACAGCCGTCCTTCGAGCAGTACTTC.

The V gene is TRBV10-1, the J gene TRBJ2-3, with 9 nucleotides matching TRBD2. From germline, CDR1 is WNHNN and CDR2 SYGVQD (reference sequence). The CDR3 has 19 residues. V was clipped by 6 bases and J by 2 bases; unmatched bases: 18. The CDR3 loop is CASSSDGTSSPTVTDTQYF. The CDR3, as DNA: TGCGCCAGCAGCTCAGATGGGACTAGCTCCCCGACCGTCACAGATACGCAGTATTTT.

The chain recombines TRBV5-6 with TRBJ1-3, with 9 nucleotides matching TRBD1. The CDR3 runs 15 residues. Losses at the gene ends were 5 bases for V and 4 bases for J; bases not matched to a gene: 7. Per germline, CDR1 SGHDT and CDR2 YYEEEE. The CDR3 nucleotides are TGTGCCAGCAGTGGGACAGGGTCCCGCGGAAACACCATATATTTT. Amino acid sequence: CASSGTGSRGNTIYF.

The CDR3 coding sequence is TGTGCCAGCAGGGGACAGGGGGCCCCCTACGAGCAGTACTTC. Translation: CASRGQGAPYEQYF. V and J are TRBV28 and TRBJ2-7, with 12 positions matching TRBD1. The CDR3 has 14 amino acids. V shed 6 bases and J 2 bases; nucleotides not matched to a gene: 2. CDR1 is MDHEN, CDR2 SYDVKM, per germline.